Presented here are 22 T cell receptor beta chains from one specimen sequenced in a study of regulatory T cells in long-lasting Graves disease. Time point in this sample: newly diagnosed GD, antithyroid drugs for less than 3 months. PBMC-derived RNA was used for the TCR library. Investigators prepared the TCR beta libraries by applying iRepertoire HTBI primers and Arm-PCR of CDR3 regions. TCRdb analysed the multiplex PCR reads with MiXCR anew, one entry per CDR3 protein. Of a few hundred thousand distinct CDR3 sequences listed, approximately 15% were seen once; the top ten hold approximately 30%. These data also featured in a second study, about T cells in Graves' hyperthyroidism and ophthalmopathy.

The specimen comprised peripheral blood mononuclear cells (PBMCs), sampled at new diagnosis, from a patient treated with antithyroid drugs. Receptor source: a man aged 35-49 years with Graves disease.

The sample holds many counts of this clonotype. The chain combines TRBV12-3 or TRBV12-4 with TRBJ1-3; no reliable D call. Trimming took 3 bases from V and 0 from J, leaving 12 bases between them. The CDR3 is 16 amino acids. CDR3 DNA sequence: TGTGCCAGCAGTTTCCGGCAGGTCAACTCTGGAAACACCATATATTTT. Its translation: CASSFRQVNSGNTIYF.

This clonotype occurred a few times. The rearrangement joins TRBV5-4 to TRBJ2-5, with 7 bases matching TRBD1. Trimming removed 3 bases from V and 6 bases from J; junction bases left unmatched: 2. Germline V gene sequence: CDR1 SGHNT, CDR2 YYREEE (reference sequence). This CDR3 spans 12 amino acids. The CDR3 coding sequence is TGTGCCAGCAGCTCGGACAGGAAGACCCAGTACTTC. It codes for CASSSDRKTQYF.

The V gene is TRBV12-3 or TRBV12-4, the J gene TRBJ1-5; the D is unclear. V lost 0 bases and J lost 5, with 14 bases in between. This CDR3 comprises 16 residues. The CDR3 loop is CASSLAIGSGDQPQHF. CDR3 DNA: TGTGCCAGCAGTTTAGCGATAGGGAGCGGTGATCAGCCCCAGCATTTT.

This clonotype occurred many times. The gene calls are TRBV7-2 and TRBJ1-5; D is unclear. From germline, CDR1 is SGHTA and CDR2 FQGNSA. The ends were cut back, 0 bases at V and 2 bases at J, with 11 bases in the middle. The CDR3 has 16 residues. As DNA, the CDR3 is TGTGCCAGCAGCTTAGCGGGTACGGCAGGCAATCAGCCCCAGCATTTT. Amino acids: CASSLAGTAGNQPQHF.

In this sample, this clonotype turned up many times. The chain carries TRBV5-1 and TRBJ2-3; 10 positions match TRBD2. J gave up 5 bases and V 1 base, and 4 bases lay outside the gene matches. CDR1 is SGHRS, CDR2 YFSETQ, per germline. The CDR3 has 15 amino acids. In nucleotides, the CDR3 is TGCGCCAGCAGCTTGCCAGCGGGGGGGCAAGATACGCAGTATTTT. This sequence encodes CASSLPAGGQDTQYF.

This clonotype was observed at least ten times. The J gene is TRBJ2-3, the V gene TRBV5-5, with 7 bases fitting TRBD1. Germline-derived CDR1 and CDR2 are SGHKS and YYEKEE (reference sequence). Losses at the gene ends were 1 base for V and 1 base for J; bases not matched to a gene: 6. The CDR3 runs to 16 residues. CDR3 nucleotides: TGTGCCAGCAGCTTGACCGGACAGGCGGGCACAGATACGCAGTATTTT. It is translated as CASSLTGQAGTDTQYF.

This clonotype appeared many times. The chain uses TRBV18 and TRBJ2-3; D not certain. This CDR3 is 14 amino acids long. Trimming took 5 bases from V and 3 from J, leaving 12 bases between them. The germline V gene has CDR1 KGHSH and CDR2 LQKENI. CDR3 in amino acids: CASSTTLGTDTQYF. The CDR3 nucleotides read TGTGCCAGCTCAACAACCCTGGGGACAGATACGCAGTATTTT.

The chain has TRBV7-3 and TRBJ2-7; D unresolved. Trimming stripped 1 base from V and 5 bases from J, with 12 bases between. CDR3 size: 14 residues. CDR1 SGHTA and CDR2 FQGTGA come from the germline V gene. CDR3 sequence: CASSLIPSRDEQYF. The CDR3 region has the DNA TGTGCCAGCAGCTTAATTCCATCGCGCGACGAGCAGTACTTC. Full variable domain (remainder filled in from reference TRBV7-3 and TRBJ2-7): GAGVSQTPSNKVTEKGKYVELRCDPISGHTALYWYRQSLGQGPEFLIYFQGTGAADDSGLPNDRFFAVRPEGSVSTLKIQRTERGDSAVYLCASSLIPSRDEQYFGPGTRLTVT.

This clonotype was seen many times. The CDR3 loop is CASSPLTSGSTDGTQYF. In nucleotides, the CDR3 is TGTGCCAGCAGCCCCCTCACTAGCGGGTCCACCGACGGGACCCAGTACTTC. V is TRBV28 and J is TRBJ2-5, with 9 bases that match TRBD2. The germline gives CDR1 MDHEN, CDR2 SYDVKM. The trim removed 6 bases at V and 7 bases at J, leaving 18 bases unmatched. The CDR3 totals 17 residues. Full variable domain (missing parts from reference TRBV28 and TRBJ2-5): DVKVTQSSRYLVKRTGEKVFLECVQDMDHENMFWYRQDPGLGLRLIYFSYDVKMKEKGDIPEGYSVSREKKERFSLILESASTNQTSMYLCASSPLTSGSTDGTQYFGPGTRLLVL.

Many counts were recorded for this clonotype. The V gene is TRBV13, the J gene TRBJ2-3, with 8 bases aligning to TRBD2. This CDR3 region has 17 residues. Germline loops: CDR1 PRHDT, CDR2 FYEKMQ (reference sequence). J gave up 6 bases and V 2 bases, and 13 bases lay outside the gene matches. The CDR3 coding sequence is TGTGCCAGCAGCTTATTCGGCGGGGGGCCCTCGGGGGATACGCAGTATTTT. Protein: CASSLFGGGPSGDTQYF.

At least ten counts were recorded for this clonotype. The chain recombines TRBV5-5 with TRBJ1-1, with D possibly being TRBD1 (5 bases). Trimming took off 4 bases at V and 4 bases at J, with 20 bases between the two ends. The length of the CDR3 is 16 residues. CDR1 is SGHKS and CDR2 is YYEKEE in the germline V gene (reference sequence). CDR3 amino acids: CASSPTGGQRGTEAFF. In DNA form, the CDR3 reads TGTGCCAGCAGCCCTACTGGGGGTCAAAGGGGCACTGAAGCTTTCTTT. Full variable domain (remainder filled in from reference TRBV5-5 and TRBJ1-1): DAGVTQSPTHLIKTRGQQVTLRCSPISGHKSVSWYQQVLGQGPQFIFQYYEKEERGRGNFPDRFSARQFPNYSSELNVNALLLGDSALYLCASSPTGGQRGTEAFFGQGTRLTVV.

The chain has TRBV11-2 and TRBJ2-2; 9 bases are shared with TRBD1. This CDR3 spans 16 amino acids. Per the germline V gene, CDR1 is SGHAT and CDR2 is FQNNGV. V lost 5 bases to trimming and J lost 4 bases; unmatched junction nucleotides: 8. CDR3: CASSTWTGAGTGELFF. In nucleotides, the CDR3 is TGTGCCAGCAGCACCTGGACAGGGGCGGGCACCGGGGAGCTGTTTTTT.

This clonotype has at least ten counts. V and J are TRBV18 and TRBJ1-5, with TRBD1 matching over 9 bases. Germline CDR1 reads KGHSH; CDR2 reads LQKENI. J was trimmed by 2 bases and V by 6 bases; bases with no gene match: 8. The CDR3 consists of 16 residues. The CDR3 DNA sequence: TGTGCCAGCTCGCCCCGACAGGGGGATGGCAATCAGCCCCAGCATTTT. Translating it yields CASSPRQGDGNQPQHF.

In this sample, this clonotype turned up a few times. The chain couples TRBV29-1 to TRBJ1-2; TRBD1 matches at 9 bases. V gave up 1 base and J gave up 3 bases; unmatched junction bases: 3. In germline, CDR1 is SQVTM, CDR2 ANQGSEA. CDR3 length: 14 amino acids. The CDR3 DNA reads TGCAGCGTTGAAGGACAGGGGGAATACTATGGCTACACCTTC. Translating gives CSVEGQGEYYGYTF.

Of note for this clonotype: Because the CDR3's place on the DNA is in doubt, the DNA is left out and the CDR3 is given as listed by TCRdb. The CDR3 sequence: CASILGTGTLPHF. The chain is built from TRBV6-1 and TRBJ1-5; the D segment call TRBD1 is taken from the table without a DNA check. CDR1 and CDR2 from the germline V gene are MNHNS and SASEGT. The CDR3 sequence runs 13 residues, both termini included.

This clonotype was counted at least ten times. The CDR3 nucleotides read TGTGCCAGCAGCCGACAGGGGGGATCCTACAATGAGCAGTTCTTC. It encodes CASSRQGGSYNEQFF. V and J are TRBV2 and TRBJ2-1; 9 nucleotides match TRBD1. V lost 6 bases and J lost 1; bases outside the gene matches: 4. The length of the CDR3 is 15 residues. Looked up from germline, CDR1 is SNHLY and CDR2 is FYNNEI.

This clonotype was counted many times. This sequence joins TRBV12-3 or TRBV12-4 and TRBJ1-6; D call uncertain. The CDR3 has 15 residues. Trimming took 1 base from V and 9 from J, leaving 13 bases between them. The DNA of the CDR3 is TGTGCCAGCAGTTTAGGGTCCGGCCTTGGTTCACCCCTCCACTTT. It is translated as CASSLGSGLGSPLHF.

About this clonotype: With a much larger clone just one base away, this may be a read error. V gene TRBV12-3 or TRBV12-4 combines with J gene TRBJ2-1, with 8 bases that match TRBD2. CDR3 length: 14 amino acids. In nucleotides, the CDR3 is TGTTCCAGCGGGTCAATAGCGGGGTGGAATGAGCAGTTCTTC. It translates to CSSGSIAGWNEQFF.

In this sample, this clonotype turned up many times. The CDR3, as DNA: TGTGCCAGCAGCCCGAGTGGGGGGAACACTGAAGCTTTCTTT. This codes for CASSPSGGNTEAFF. V gene TRBV11-2 combines with J gene TRBJ1-1; possibly TRBD1 for D (5 bases). Germline V gene data show CDR1 as SGHAT and CDR2 as FQNNGV. V shed 5 bases and J shed 1 base, with 11 bases lying between them. CDR3 size: 14 residues.

This clonotype occurred a few times. A read error may explain this, as a much larger clone is one base away. The V gene is TRBV2, the J gene TRBJ2-7, with 7 bases matching TRBD1. CDR1 is SNHLY and CDR2 is FYNNEI in the germline V gene. CDR3 size: 13 residues. The CDR3: CAGRMTGSNEQYF. CDR3 coding DNA: TGTGCCGGCAGAATGACAGGGTCGAACGAGCAGTACTTC.

CDR3 coding DNA: TGCGCCAGCAGCCCCCGGACGCGGGGAAACACCATATATTTT. Its translation is CASSPRTRGNTIYF. J is TRBJ1-3 and V is TRBV5-1; no clear D gene. V was pared by 4 bases and J by 4 bases, with 12 bases between. The CDR3 is made up of 14 amino acids. From germline, CDR1 is SGHRS and CDR2 YFSETQ.

This clonotype was recorded many times. The chain couples TRBV12-5 to TRBJ1-1; no definite D call. V lost 1 base, J lost 1 base, and 4 bases lay in between. The CDR3 consists of 13 residues. In germline, CDR1 is LGHNT, CDR2 FRNRAP. CDR3 residues: CASGLEQNTEAFF. CDR3 nucleotides: TGTGCTAGTGGTTTGGAACAGAACACTGAAGCTTTCTTT.